This TCR beta chain derives from a study of blood T cells in healthy people across ages. The CDR3 is 15 amino acids. CDR1 is DFQATT, CDR2 SNEGSKA, per germline (reference sequence). The V end lost 5 bases, the J end lost 2 bases, and 18 bases lay between the germline ends. A second PCR of 7 to 11 cycles used a sample-barcoded 5' primer and a J-beta primer mix. One entry per CDR3 protein results from TCRdb running MiXCR on the 5' RACE reads. The sample carries approximately 850,000 distinct CDR3 sequences, under 45% recorded once. The sequencing sample was made of blood. The receptor comes from a man between 60 and 70 years old in good health. The chain joins TRBV20-1 to TRBJ2-5; D not certain. The DNA of the CDR3 is TGCAGTGCTGGATCTAGTTGGTTGGTACAAGAGACCCAGTACTTC. Translation gives CSAGSSWLVQETQYF.